This T cell receptor beta chain was captured by sequencing in a study of CD8 T cells in Susac syndrome. In the study overall: Active disease was present in about 6 of the sequenced Susac syndrome patients, whereas eight or nine of them were in remission. When blood was collected, patients with Susac syndrome were therapy-naive, were taking corticosteroids, or were receiving intravenous immunoglobulin alone.

Remarks on this clonotype: What it binds is unknown.

Notes on the study in general: Individuals included in the TCR sequencing and HLA analysis were acknowledged by the study to be relatively few in number. Clonal expansion was not observed in the Susac syndrome CD4+ T cell repertoires.

CDR1 is MNHEY, CDR2 SMNVEV, per germline (reference sequence). The CDR3 contains 17 residues. V lost 2 bases and J 0 bases, leaving 17 bases between the germline ends. Random hexamers were used to reverse transcribe the RNA input (roughly 0.5 to 1 ug). TCRdb recomputed calls from the immunoSEQ multiplex PCR reads with MiXCR, one row per CDR3 protein. In the table there are 200,000 or so distinct CDR3 sequences, 95% of which are singletons. The sequencing input was CD4+ T cells from PBMCs. The receptor was isolated from a human donor with Susac syndrome. This rearrangement joins TRBV27 to TRBJ2-7; the D is unclear. CDR3 protein: CASSLVVGDSISYEQYF. In nucleotides, the CDR3 is TGTGCCAGCAGTTTAGTAGTCGGCGATAGCATCTCCTACGAGCAGTACTTC.